This T cell receptor beta chain was captured in a study of blood T cell repertoires in COVID-19. Across the study: For recovered donors of Cohort 3, there were two negative PCRs, clearance, or symptom resolution. Samples came from the United States, Italy and Spain, spanning acute and convalescent COVID-19. PBMCs, B-cell-depleted T cells, or T cells provided the cDNA or gDNA that made up the material.

Original handling: Reference gene primer amplification gave nucleated cell count estimates. Clones were read by immunoSEQ multiplex PCR, and TCRdb kept only the in-frame ones, dropping some. That table furnishes V, J and clone size, whereas the DNA furnished D and trimming. The sample includes 250,000 to 350,000 clones, around 89% seen only once; the top ten take 2% to 2.5%. V was trimmed by 0 bases and J by 3 bases, leaving 10 bases between them. This CDR3 has 15 amino acids. Germline CDR1 is SGHRS and CDR2 is YFSETQ. The specimen was PBMCs or T cells enriched from blood (not recorded which). This receptor was obtained from a woman aged 60-75 years in a cohort exposed to, infected with or recovered from COVID-19 (not recorded which). The chain links TRBV5-1 to TRBJ2-1; D remains unclear. This CDR3 reads CASSLASKLYNEQFF. CDR3 DNA sequence: TGCGCCAGCAGCTTGGCCTCAAAGCTCTACAATGAGCAGTTCTTC.